The rows below give T cell receptor beta chains drawn from one sample of a study of PD-1 blockade in classical Hodgkin lymphoma. The method was immunoSEQ multiplex PCR; TCRdb's version includes in-frame clones alone and lacks a portion of them. Of 8,500 or so clones listed, about four fifths are singletons. Material: CD4+ T cells from blood, obtained at baseline. The receptors were sampled from a human donor with classical Hodgkin lymphoma. Each CDR3 is given without its conserved first and last residue.

v_gene	CDR3aa
TRBV7-2	ASSSTGNTDTQY
TRBV2	ASSSTTGGTNEKLF
TRBV19	ASSISRGLGELF
TRBV10-3	AISATGEVTDTQY
TRBV18	ASSTGTRSDTQY
TRBV28	ASSFVGVPFGYT
TRBV5-1	ASSTGEGGRGGYT
TRBV5-1	ASSAGTPVVEQY
TRBV2	ASSESPKPQH
TRBV6-6	ASSYRTSQNSNEQF
TRBV30	AWSADRLGEKLF
TRBV13	ASSLGLLGTEAF
TRBV11-3	ASSADRGPNNEQF
TRBV6-1	ASSALSGRSYEQY
TRBV5-1	ASSPGTGNQPQH
TRBV18	ASSQRQGENEKLF
TRBV19	ATRDRNYGYT
TRBV2	ASSDPRRSYEQY
TRBV11-2	ASSKGGGAF
TRBV29-1	SVLSARGPSSYEQY
TRBV7-3	ASSLKGRETQY
TRBV7-8	ASSLESPQVSNQPQH
TRBV6-1	ASRWGDLDTEAF
TRBV6-1	ASPAELWGTEAF
TRBV28	ASTTPTQTQY
TRBV7-2	ASSSGLAGVYEQF
TRBV28	ASRSGQGDEKLF
TRBV6-1	ASSEGGVAGYQPQH
TRBV2	ASSDFEKLF
TRBV5-4	ASSFGGTGDTEAF
TRBV5-1	ASSLELAGGPAGELF
TRBV5-6	ASSLVEEFGLSYPYEQY
TRBV19	ASSVSTDTQY
TRBV6-1	ASSASTGLLLGNTIY
TRBV14	ASSSTGGSEAF
TRBV6-6	ASSSRTGSNQPQH
TRBV5-4	ASSSGQGRETQY
TRBV28	ASSNQGYSSGNTIY
TRBV10-3	AISGNNYGYT
TRBV5-1	ASSDYYEQY
TRBV9	ASSPRLAGGPNEQF
TRBV30	AWSVPVGANVLT
TRBV27	ASSLNGVLSYT
TRBV6-1	ASSETGSYEQY
TRBV7-9	ASSRVNSYEQY
TRBV19	ASSTRRGQPEKLF
TRBV28	ASSFRRLGKGSTGELF
TRBV7-9	ASSFLAGGTSTDTQY
TRBV28	ASSPAETQY